Following are 15 T cell receptor beta chains from one sample sequenced in a study of vaccination effects on CD4 cells after COVID-19. Subsequent to less than twelve days of culture, CD4+ T cells were isolated. Their antigens remain unidentified. Generated by immunoSEQ multiplex PCR, the TCRdb table keeps only in-frame clones and is missing some. Of fewer than 35,000 clones listed, 55% to 65% are singletons. Here the sequenced sample was CD4+ T cells from PBMCs cultured without peptide, taken before COVID-19 vaccination. Receptors originate from a human donor who received a COVID-19 vaccine.

This clone was observed a few times. This rearrangement joins TRBV18 to TRBJ1-5; TRBD1 aligns across 12 bases. The ends lost 6 bases at V and 4 bases at J; junction bases unmatched: 13. Germline CDR1 KGHSH, CDR2 LQKENI. CDR3 length: 18 residues. The CDR3 protein is CASSSTGTGGLRNQPQHF. The CDR3 DNA reads as TGTGCCAGCTCGTCCACCGGGACAGGGGGCTTGAGAAATCAGCCCCAGCATTTT.

The rearrangement links TRBV13 to TRBJ1-6, with D possibly TRBD1 on 6 matching bases. Germline V lookup: CDR1 PRHDT, CDR2 FYEKMQ (reference sequence). V was shortened by 5 bases and J by 0 bases, with 8 bases between the two germline ends. CDR3 length: 15 amino acids. The CDR3 bases are TGTGCCAGCAGCCAGGGGATCTCCTATAATTCACCCCTCCACTTT. Translation gives CASSQGISYNSPLHF. Looking up the rest from reference TRBV13 and TRBJ1-6 gives the full variable domain: AAGVIQSPRHLIKEKRETATLKCYPIPRHDTVYWYQQGPGQDPQFLISFYEKMQSDKGSIPDRFSAQQFSDYHSELNMSSLELGDSALYFCASSQGISYNSPLHFGNGTRLTVT.

V and J are TRBV2 and TRBJ2-5; no clear D gene. From germline, CDR1 is SNHLY and CDR2 FYNNEI. This CDR3 has 13 amino acids. V lost 1 base and J 7 bases, leaving 10 bases between the germline ends. The DNA of the CDR3 is TGTGCCAGCAGTGAAGAGGGTTTGGGGACCCAGTACTTC. Translation gives CASSEEGLGTQYF.

This clone was recorded a few times. The chain has TRBV6-5 and TRBJ1-6; D is unresolved. The germline V and J ends were trimmed by 7 bases and 4 bases, with 14 bases remaining between them. The germline V gene has CDR1 MNHEY and CDR2 SVGAGI. The CDR3 loop spans 15 amino acids. CDR3 nucleotides: TGTGCCAGCAATCCGTCCGCCGGGTATAATTCACCCCTCCACTTT. This codes for CASNPSAGYNSPLHF.

The chain is built from TRBV7-2 and TRBJ2-3; tentatively, D is TRBD2 (6 bases). The germline V and J ends were trimmed by 3 bases and 2 bases, with 18 bases remaining between them. The CDR3 totals 17 residues. Per germline, CDR1 SGHTA and CDR2 FQGNSA. The CDR3 nucleotides are TGTGCCAGCAGCTTCCAATTGGGGGGAGGCCCCACAGATACGCAGTATTTT. Its translation: CASSFQLGGGPTDTQYF.

This sequence joins TRBV20-1 and TRBJ1-2; D is uncertain. Trimming took off 5 bases at V and 3 bases at J, with 4 bases between the two ends. This CDR3 is built from 10 residues. Germline assignment: CDR1 DFQATT and CDR2 SNEGSKA (reference sequence). The CDR3 region has the DNA TGCAGTGCTCACTACTATGGCTACACCTTC. Translation: CSAHYYGYTF.

This chain uses TRBV9 with TRBJ1-2; tentatively, D is TRBD1 (5 bases). The CDR3 is 15 amino acids. The germline CDR1 and CDR2 sequences are SGDLS and YYNGEE. V was trimmed by 0 bases and J by 3 bases, leaving 12 bases between them. The CDR3 sequence is CASSVVPGGDYGYTF. CDR3 nucleotides: TGTGCCAGCAGCGTAGTACCCGGAGGGGACTATGGCTACACCTTC.

The rearrangement links TRBV25-1 to TRBJ2-7; the match to TRBD1 covers 9 bases. Germline CDR1 reads MGHDK; CDR2 reads SYGVNS. The CDR3 extends over 17 amino acids. The V segment lost 6 bases and the J segment 2 bases; nucleotides outside the gene matches: 14. DNA for the CDR3: TGTGCCAGCAGCCCCGCGGGGACATACAGGGGGCCCTACGAGCAGTACTTC. Its protein product is CASSPAGTYRGPYEQYF.

The rearrangement links TRBV16 to TRBJ2-7, with 8 bases aligning to TRBD1. The germline V gene has CDR1 KGHSY and CDR2 FQNENV. The CDR3 consists of 13 residues. J was trimmed by 5 bases and V by 1 base; bases with no gene match: 1. The CDR3 nucleotides are TGTGCCAGCAGCCAATTGGACAGGGACGAGCAGTACTTC. Translation gives CASSQLDRDEQYF.

The rearrangement links TRBV5-1 to TRBJ2-1, with TRBD1 identical over 11 bases. The CDR3 is 15 residues long. The germline CDR1 and CDR2 sequences are SGHRS and YFSETQ. With V trimmed by 4 bases and J by 7 bases, 7 bases remained unmatched. The CDR3 reads CASSPGQGAFNEQFF. CDR3 nucleotide sequence: TGCGCCAGCAGCCCCGGACAGGGGGCGTTTAATGAGCAGTTCTTC.

The rearrangement joins TRBV11-2 to TRBJ1-4; 8 bases are a match to TRBD1. J gave up 7 bases and V 7 bases, and 14 bases lay outside the gene matches. Germline V gene lookup returns CDR1 SGHAT and CDR2 FQNNGV. The CDR3 length is 16 residues. CDR3 DNA sequence: TGTGCCAGCACCCATTCTATACGGACAGGGAGTGAAAAACTGTTTTTT. Its protein is CASTHSIRTGSEKLFF.

The rearrangement links TRBV7-6 to TRBJ1-2; 7 bases align to TRBD1. Losses at the gene ends were 5 bases for V and 0 bases for J; bases not matched to a gene: 9. Germline-derived CDR1 and CDR2 are SGHVS and FNYEAQ. This CDR3 contains 16 residues. In DNA form, the CDR3 reads TGTGCCAGCAGCCCAATCTCGACAGGGTCTAACTATGGCTACACCTTC. This gives the protein CASSPISTGSNYGYTF.

This rearrangement joins TRBV5-5 to TRBJ1-3; TRBD1 is a possible D gene (6 bases). V was clipped by 3 bases and J by 1 base, with 8 bases between them. The CDR3 is 14 residues long. Per germline, CDR1 SGHKS and CDR2 YYEKEE (reference sequence). CDR3 coding DNA: TGTGCCAGCAGCTGGCAGGGGTCTGGAAACACCATATATTTT. This encodes CASSWQGSGNTIYF. The full variable domain, completed using reference TRBV5-5 and TRBJ1-3, is DAGVTQSPTHLIKTRGQQVTLRCSPISGHKSVSWYQQVLGQGPQFIFQYYEKEERGRGNFPDRFSARQFPNYSSELNVNALLLGDSALYLCASSWQGSGNTIYFGEGSWLTVV.

This clone was counted only a few times. The V call is TRBV6-5, the J call TRBJ2-2; no clear D gene. Between the trimmed V and J ends, which lost 8 bases and 9 bases, there was a span of 19 bases. Germline loops: CDR1 MNHEY, CDR2 SVGAGI. The CDR3 contains 14 residues. The CDR3: CASEVRVPRRELFF. CDR3 sequence (DNA): TGTGCCAGCGAAGTACGGGTCCCCCGCCGGGAGCTGTTTTTT.

V is TRBV11-2 and J is TRBJ1-1; TRBD1 might be the D (6 bases). The germline gives CDR1 SGHAT, CDR2 FQNNGV. The CDR3 is made up of 14 amino acids. The V end lost 1 base, the J end lost 8 bases, and 14 bases lay between the germline ends. CDR3 DNA sequence: TGTGCCAGCAGCTTAGTACTTTCCAGGGGCGAAGCTTTCTTT. This sequence encodes CASSLVLSRGEAFF.